The next 22 T cell receptor beta chains were all read from a single sample in a study of blood T cell repertoires in COVID-19. TCRdb keeps only in-frame clones here, not all; method: immunoSEQ multiplex PCR. The sample comprises about 240,000 clones, 85% to 90% of which are singletons, and just under 1% rests with the top ten. The sequenced sample was peripheral blood. These receptors all come from a woman in her forties who had recovered from COVID-19.

The chain employs TRBV21-1 and TRBJ2-5; TRBD1 is the table's D call and was not checked against the DNA. TRBV21-1 represents a pseudogene. CDR3 length: 16 residues. The CDR3 spells CASSNSRTPKEETQYF. As DNA, the CDR3 is TGTGCCAGCAGCAATTCGAGGACACCTAAGGAAGAGACCCAGTACTTC.

The chain uses TRBV5-5 and TRBJ1-1, with 7 bases aligning to TRBD1. The CDR3 totals 18 residues. Germline assignment: CDR1 SGHKS and CDR2 YYEKEE (reference sequence). V lost 0 bases, J lost 5 bases, and 16 bases stayed unmatched. CDR3 bases: TGTGCCAGCAGCTTGGTGGGTGGTTGGGACAGACGGGGGACTGAAGCTTTCTTT. Protein: CASSLVGGWDRRGTEAFF.

This CDR3 reads CASTPGYSPLHF. The CDR3 DNA follows: TGTGCCAGCACCCCGGGGTATTCACCCCTCCACTTT. The chain recombines TRBV11-2 with TRBJ1-6; D ambiguous. V was trimmed by 7 bases and J by 8 bases, leaving 9 bases between them. Germline V lookup: CDR1 SGHAT, CDR2 FQNNGV. There are 12 residues in the CDR3.

The V call is TRBV18, the J call TRBJ2-2; 9 bases are a match to TRBD1. Per the germline V gene, CDR1 is KGHSH and CDR2 is LQKENI. The CDR3 contains 17 residues. V lost 6 bases and J lost 4; bases outside the gene matches: 12. CDR3: CASSTGTGRLPTGELFF. CDR3 DNA sequence: TGTGCCAGCTCCACCGGGACAGGGAGACTTCCCACCGGGGAGCTGTTTTTT.

The chain carries TRBV28 and TRBJ1-2, with D maybe TRBD1 (6 bases). The germline V gene encodes CDR1 MDHEN and CDR2 SYDVKM. V was clipped by 5 bases and J by 8 bases, with 9 bases between them. The CDR3 extends over 11 amino acids. CDR3 DNA: TGTGCCAGCAGTATCACAGGGGGCTACACCTTC. Its translation: CASSITGGYTF.

The sample holds a few counts of this clone. V usage is TRBV5-6 and J usage is TRBJ2-2; 9 bases are shared with TRBD1. The CDR3 contains 16 residues. The V segment lost 0 bases and the J segment 6 bases; nucleotides outside the gene matches: 6. The germline V gene encodes CDR1 SGHDT and CDR2 YYEEEE. The CDR3 nucleotides read TGTGCCAGCAGCTTGGTGGGGGGACAGGGTGCCGGGGAGCTGTTTTTT. It codes for CASSLVGGQGAGELFF.

This chain connects TRBV30 to TRBJ1-1; D is ambiguous. The CDR3 is 12 amino acids. V was cut by 8 bases and J by 2 bases, with 12 bases left in between. Germline CDR1 is GTSNPN and CDR2 is SVGIG (reference sequence). Written as DNA, the CDR3 is TGTGCCGGGCGGGCCAGCAACACTGAAGCTTTCTTT. This encodes CAGRASNTEAFF.

A single count supports this clone. The chain combines TRBV11-3 with TRBJ2-3; possible D gene TRBD2, 6 bases. The V end lost 3 bases, the J end lost 6 bases, and 10 bases lay between the germline ends. The CDR3 is 13 residues long. Germline V lookup: CDR1 SGHNT, CDR2 YENEEA. The CDR3 loop reads CASSLDYQDTQYF. The CDR3 DNA reads as TGTGCCAGCAGCTTGGACTATCAGGATACGCAGTATTTT.

The chain joins TRBV6-5 to TRBJ2-3, with TRBD1 matching over 8 bases. Germline V gene lookup returns CDR1 MNHEY and CDR2 SVGAGI. The V segment lost 6 bases and the J segment 5 bases; nucleotides outside the gene matches: 4. This CDR3 has 13 amino acids. The CDR3 sequence is CASRGRGQDTQYF. For the CDR3, the DNA is TGTGCCAGCAGGGGCAGGGGGCAAGATACGCAGTATTTT.

The chain is built from TRBV7-2 and TRBJ1-2; 7 bases map to TRBD1. Germline V gene sequence: CDR1 SGHTA, CDR2 FQGNSA. This CDR3 region has 14 residues. V dropped 5 bases and J dropped 6; count of bases not matched to a gene: 9. CDR3 sequence reads: CASSPTGTADGYTF. As DNA, the CDR3 is TGTGCCAGCAGCCCCACAGGGACAGCAGATGGCTACACCTTC.

This sequence joins TRBV5-8 and TRBJ2-5; 8 nucleotides match TRBD1. CDR1 is SGHTS and CDR2 is YDEGEE in the germline V gene. After removal of 0 bases from V and 5 bases from J, the junction contained 6 bases not matched to a gene. The CDR3 length is 15 residues. CDR3 sequence (DNA): TGTGCCAGCAGCTTGGCGGGACAGGCCCGGGAGACCCAGTACTTC. Its translation: CASSLAGQARETQYF.

The chain couples TRBV6-4 to TRBJ1-1; D may be TRBD1 (6 bases). Germline CDR1 reads MRHNA; CDR2 reads SNTAGT. The CDR3 is 13 residues long. Trimming removed 5 bases from V and 3 bases from J, with 10 bases in between. The CDR3 spells CASSRDTDTEAFF. The CDR3 region has the DNA TGTGCCAGCAGTAGGGACACCGACACTGAAGCTTTCTTT.

This clone is a singleton in its sample. This chain joins TRBV7-3 and TRBJ2-2; weak D call: TRBD2 (5 bases). The CDR3 has 17 residues. CDR1 is SGHTA, CDR2 FQGTGA, per germline. Trimming removed 5 bases at V and 4 bases at J, with 20 bases between. In DNA, the CDR3 is TGTGCCAGCAGCCCAGCCCCCCCCCTAGCTCTCACCGGGGAGCTGTTTTTT. The encoded protein is CASSPAPPLALTGELFF.

This chain links TRBV7-9 with TRBJ1-1, with D maybe TRBD1 (5 bases). The CDR3 consists of 11 residues. From germline, CDR1 is SEHNR and CDR2 FQNEAQ (reference sequence). V was trimmed by 5 bases and J by 7 bases, leaving 8 bases between them. DNA of the CDR3: TGTGCCAGCAGCCTGACAGATGAAGCTTTCTTT. Translating it yields CASSLTDEAFF.

The chain links TRBV5-4 to TRBJ2-7, with D possibly matching TRBD2 (5 bases). V gave up 4 bases and J gave up 3 bases, with 14 bases separating them. The length of the CDR3 is 14 residues. Per germline, CDR1 SGHNT and CDR2 YYREEE (reference sequence). The CDR3 DNA is TGTGCCAGCAGCCGGGGAAGTCAGGTCTACGAGCAGTACTTC. Protein sequence: CASSRGSQVYEQYF.

V gene TRBV5-4 combines with J gene TRBJ1-5, with unresolved D. The V end lost 4 bases, the J end lost 4 bases, and 12 bases lay between the germline ends. Germline loops: CDR1 SGHNT, CDR2 YYREEE (reference sequence). The CDR3 contains 14 residues. The CDR3 DNA reads as TGTGCCAGCAGCCCCGGACTTTTAAATCAGCCCCAGCATTTT. It specifies CASSPGLLNQPQHF. The full variable domain, in which reference TRBV5-4 and TRBJ1-5 provide the parts outside the CDR3, is ETGVTQSPTHLIKTRGQQVTLRCSSQSGHNTVSWYQQALGQGPQFIFQYYREEENGRGNFPPRFSGLQFPNYSSELNVNALELDDSALYLCASSPGLLNQPQHFGDGTRLSIL.

This rearrangement joins TRBV5-4 to TRBJ2-7; 11 nucleotides agree with TRBD1. The CDR3 sequence is 16 residues long. With 2 bases clipped from V and 3 bases from J, the junction kept 7 bases outside the gene matches. Per germline, CDR1 SGHNT and CDR2 YYREEE (reference sequence). CDR3 coding DNA: TGTGCCAGCAGCTTCAGTGGCGGGACAGGGGGCTACGAGCAGTACTTC. Translation gives CASSFSGGTGGYEQYF.

The chain links TRBV5-4 to TRBJ2-3; maybe TRBD2 (5 bases). Germline V gives CDR1 SGHNT, CDR2 YYREEE (reference sequence). The CDR3 contains 16 residues. V was cut by 0 bases and J by 4 bases, with 15 bases left in between. The CDR3 sequence: CASSLVERLGSDTQYF. CDR3 nucleotides: TGTGCCAGCAGCTTGGTCGAGCGGCTCGGTTCAGATACGCAGTATTTT. Full variable domain (outside the CDR3, taken from reference TRBV5-4 and TRBJ2-3): ETGVTQSPTHLIKTRGQQVTLRCSSQSGHNTVSWYQQALGQGPQFIFQYYREEENGRGNFPPRFSGLQFPNYSSELNVNALELDDSALYLCASSLVERLGSDTQYFGPGTRLTVL.

The chain joins TRBV9 to TRBJ2-1; a weak D match, TRBD2 (6 bases). Per germline, CDR1 SGDLS and CDR2 YYNGEE. V lost 4 bases, J lost 4 bases, and 12 bases lay in between. The CDR3 contains 14 residues. CDR3 in DNA: TGTGCCAGCAGCCCCCCCGGGGGTTACAATGAGCAGTTCTTC. This translates into CASSPPGGYNEQFF.

On this clone: The sample contains more than one DNA sequence encoding this CDR3. The rearrangement uses TRBV9 and TRBJ2-3, with 9 positions matching TRBD2. J lost 6 bases, V lost 0 bases, and 5 bases had no gene match. Germline CDR1 is SGDLS and CDR2 is YYNGEE. The length of the CDR3 is 15 residues. CDR3 sequence: CASSVGGLAGDTQYF. The CDR3 bases are TGTGCCAGCAGCGTAGGCGGCCTAGCGGGGGATACGCAGTATTTT.

The chain combines TRBV9 with TRBJ2-5; possible D gene TRBD2, 5 bases. V dropped 4 bases and J dropped 5 bases, with 12 bases sitting between them. The CDR3 runs to 13 residues. The germline gives CDR1 SGDLS, CDR2 YYNGEE. This chain's CDR3 is CASSTTRMETQYF. CDR3 nucleotide sequence: TGTGCCAGCAGCACCACTAGGATGGAGACCCAGTACTTC.

This rearrangement joins TRBV18 to TRBJ2-7; 7 nucleotides match TRBD1. Germline lookup yields CDR1 KGHSH and CDR2 LQKENI. CDR3 length: 15 residues. J gave up 3 bases and V 4 bases, and 9 bases lay outside the gene matches. CDR3 DNA sequence: TGTGCCAGCTCACGCACGGCAGGGGGTCGCTACGAGCAGTACTTC. Protein: CASSRTAGGRYEQYF.